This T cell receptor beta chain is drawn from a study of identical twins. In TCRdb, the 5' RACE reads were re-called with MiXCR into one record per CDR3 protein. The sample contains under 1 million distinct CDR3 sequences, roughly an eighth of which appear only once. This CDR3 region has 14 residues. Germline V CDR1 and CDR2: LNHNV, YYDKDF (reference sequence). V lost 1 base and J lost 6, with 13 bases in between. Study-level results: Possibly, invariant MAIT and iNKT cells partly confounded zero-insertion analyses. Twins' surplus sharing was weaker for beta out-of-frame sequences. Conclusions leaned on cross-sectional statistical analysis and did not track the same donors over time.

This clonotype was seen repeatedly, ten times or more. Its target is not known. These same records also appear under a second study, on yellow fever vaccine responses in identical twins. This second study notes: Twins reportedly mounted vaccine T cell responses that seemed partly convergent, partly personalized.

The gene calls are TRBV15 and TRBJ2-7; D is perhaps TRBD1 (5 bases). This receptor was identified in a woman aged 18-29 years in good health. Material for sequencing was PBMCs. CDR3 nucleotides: TGTGCCACCAGCAGAGCGGTTTGGGGCGGCGAGCAGTACTTC. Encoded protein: CATSRAVWGGEQYF.